Listed here are 5 T cell receptor beta chains from one sample, sequenced in a study of blood T cell repertoires in COVID-19. Profiling relied on immunoSEQ multiplex PCR, and the TCRdb table lists in-frame clones only, not all of them. This repertoire shows around 120,000 clones, 70% to 90% found once; its top ten account for about 2.5%. The material sequenced was PBMCs or T cells enriched from blood (not recorded which). The receptors were gathered from a woman aged 50 to 65 who had recovered from COVID-19.

The rearrangement joins TRBV27 to TRBJ1-1; TRBD1 matches 8 bases. Germline values: CDR1 MNHEY, CDR2 SMNVEV (reference sequence). After removal of 5 bases from V and 6 bases from J, the junction contained 8 bases not matched to a gene. The CDR3 loop spans 14 amino acids. The CDR3 region is CASSPRTGTSEAFF. The DNA of the CDR3 is TGTGCCAGCAGTCCGCGGACAGGGACATCTGAAGCTTTCTTT.

In DNA, the CDR3 is TGTGCCAGCAGCTCGGGACAGGGGTTTTATGGCTACACCTTC. Amino acid sequence: CASSSGQGFYGYTF. J is TRBJ1-2 and V is TRBV5-8, with TRBD1 matching 10 bases. Germline CDR1 reads SGHTS; CDR2 reads YDEGEE. The CDR3 is 14 residues long. J lost 5 bases, V lost 3 bases, and 4 bases had no gene match.

The chain recombines TRBV27 with TRBJ1-4; D perhaps matches TRBD1 (5 bases). The CDR3 is 14 residues long. Germline CDR1 reads MNHEY; CDR2 reads SMNVEV (reference sequence). Between the trimmed V and J ends, which lost 2 bases and 3 bases, there was a span of 7 bases. CDR3 in amino acids: CASSLVGANEKLFF. CDR3 bases: TGTGCCAGCAGTTTAGTAGGGGCTAATGAAAAACTGTTTTTT. Supplemented by reference TRBV27 and TRBJ1-4, the full variable domain reads EAQVTQNPRYLITVTGKKLTVTCSQNMNHEYMSWYRQDPGLGLRQIYYSMNVEVTDKGDVPEGYKVSRKEKRNFPLILESPSPNQTSLYFCASSLVGANEKLFFGSGTQLSVL.

The gene calls are TRBV29-1 and TRBJ2-5; D gene ambiguous. The CDR3 has 12 amino acids. V lost 4 bases to trimming and J lost 5 bases, with 11 bases between them. Germline CDR1 SQVTM, CDR2 ANQGSEA. CDR3 sequence: CSVVQVVETQYF. The CDR3 DNA reads as TGCAGCGTTGTTCAGGTGGTGGAGACCCAGTACTTC.

CDR3 in DNA: TGTGCCAGCAATCCCGGGACAGGCACAGATACGCAGTATTTT. Its protein product is CASNPGTGTDTQYF. The V and J genes are TRBV14 and TRBJ2-3; the match to TRBD1 covers 7 bases. Germline values: CDR1 SGHDN, CDR2 FVKESK. Germline trimming cut 7 bases from V and 1 base from J; bases unmatched to any gene: 5. CDR3 size: 14 residues.